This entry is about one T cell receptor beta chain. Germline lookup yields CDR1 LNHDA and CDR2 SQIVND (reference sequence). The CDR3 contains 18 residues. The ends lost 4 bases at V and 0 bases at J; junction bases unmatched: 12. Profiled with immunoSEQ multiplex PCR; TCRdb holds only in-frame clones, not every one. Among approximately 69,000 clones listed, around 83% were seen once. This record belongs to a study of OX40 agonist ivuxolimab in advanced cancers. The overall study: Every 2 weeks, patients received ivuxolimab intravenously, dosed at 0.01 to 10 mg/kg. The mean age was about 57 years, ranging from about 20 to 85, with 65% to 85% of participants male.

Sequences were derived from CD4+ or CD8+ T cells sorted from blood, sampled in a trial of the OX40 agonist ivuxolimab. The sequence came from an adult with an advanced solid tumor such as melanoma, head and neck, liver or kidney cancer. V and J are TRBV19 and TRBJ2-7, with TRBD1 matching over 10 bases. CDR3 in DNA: TGTGCCAGTAGTAGCCGGGACAGGGGACGGATGAGCTCCTACGAGCAGTACTTC. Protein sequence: CASSSRDRGRMSSYEQYF. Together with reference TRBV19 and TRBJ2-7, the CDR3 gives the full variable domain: DGGITQSPKYLFRKEGQNVTLSCEQNLNHDAMYWYRQDPGQGLRLIYYSQIVNDFQKGDIAEGYSVSREKKESFPLTVTSAQKNPTAFYLCASSSRDRGRMSSYEQYFGPGTRLTVT.